This T cell receptor beta chain is from a study of blood T cells in healthy people across ages. This clonotype was counted at least ten times. Drawn from each donor were roughly 10 milliliters of peripheral blood. Losses at the gene ends were 0 bases for V and 3 bases for J; bases not matched to a gene: 5. Looked up from germline, CDR1 is SGDLS and CDR2 is YYNGEE. This CDR3 comprises 16 residues. Through a sample-barcoded 5' primer and a J-beta primer mix, a second PCR was run for roughly 6 to 12 cycles. TCRdb re-called the 5' RACE reads with MiXCR, one entry per CDR3 protein. The data hold around 870,000 distinct CDR3 sequences, with under 30% observed a single time.

The V and J genes are TRBV9 and TRBJ2-3; 9 bases align to TRBD2. The TCR comes from a woman of 80 years or more in good health. Input material: blood. The CDR3 nucleotides read TGTGCCAGCAGCGTAGTGGCGGGGGGGCAAACAGATACGCAGTATTTT. Translated: CASSVVAGGQTDTQYF.